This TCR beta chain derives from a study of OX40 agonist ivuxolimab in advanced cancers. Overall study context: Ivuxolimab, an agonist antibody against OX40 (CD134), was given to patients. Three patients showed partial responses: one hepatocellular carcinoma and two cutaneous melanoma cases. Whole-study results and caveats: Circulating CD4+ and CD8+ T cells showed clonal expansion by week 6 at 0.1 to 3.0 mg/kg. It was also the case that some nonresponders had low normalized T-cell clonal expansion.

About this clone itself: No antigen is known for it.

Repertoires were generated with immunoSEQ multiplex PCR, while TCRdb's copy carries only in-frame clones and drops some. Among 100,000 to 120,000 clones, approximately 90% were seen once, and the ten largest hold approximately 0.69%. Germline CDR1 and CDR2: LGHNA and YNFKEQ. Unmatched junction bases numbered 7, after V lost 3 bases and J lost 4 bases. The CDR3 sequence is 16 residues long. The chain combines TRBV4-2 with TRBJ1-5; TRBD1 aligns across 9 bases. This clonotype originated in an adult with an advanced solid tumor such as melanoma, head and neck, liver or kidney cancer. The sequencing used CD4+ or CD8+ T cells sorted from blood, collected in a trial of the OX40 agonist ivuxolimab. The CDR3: CASSQGDRERNQPQHF. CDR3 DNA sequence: TGTGCCAGCAGCCAGGGGGACAGGGAGAGGAATCAGCCCCAGCATTTT.